This T cell receptor (beta chain) was recovered during a study of graft-versus-host responses after intestinal transplantation. The overall study: Every transplant recipient was induced with anti-thymocyte globulin, then maintained on tacrolimus and steroids for approximately three years.

Plating of some 200,000 CFSE-labeled responder cells was done together with some 200,000 irradiated, violet-dye-labeled stimulator cells. Germline V gene sequence: CDR1 SGHNT, CDR2 YYREEE (reference sequence). V was pared by 0 bases and J by 4 bases, with 5 bases between. CDR3 length: 13 amino acids. The table came from immunoSEQ multiplex PCR; TCRdb's copy has only in-frame clones and leaves some out. Here the sample spans around 13,000 clones, more than 30% being singletons. This clonotype originated in a human patient who received an intestinal transplant. V is TRBV5-4 and J is TRBJ2-1; D uncertain. The sequencing used alloreactive CD8+ T cells from a mixed lymphocyte reaction culture, collected before intestinal transplant. The sample's subset: CFSE-low proliferating T cells sorted from approximately 6-day pre-transplant mixed lymphocyte reaction (GvH or HvG direction). CDR3 bases: TGTGCCAGCAGCTTGGCGATTTACAATGAGCAGTTCTTC. It is translated as CASSLAIYNEQFF.